The rows below give T cell receptor beta chains drawn from one sample of a study of response to subunit inactivated influenza vaccine. Each CDR3 protein is one row after TCRdb ran MiXCR on the RT-PCR reads. The profile shows about 180,000 distinct CDR3 sequences, around a tenth of them singletons. The sample was non-naive T cells sorted from PBMCs, taken on the day of vaccination. The receptors derive from a man aged 45-65 years who received an inactivated influenza vaccine. Each CDR3 is given with its conserved first and last residue. The D gene is left open where the match is weak. Only part of the rows carry a size: once, few, many, or a class if the clone is expanded.

abundance,v_gene,len,d_gene,j_gene,CDR3nt,CDR3aa
many,TRBV6-5,15,TRBD1,TRBJ1-5,TGTGCCAGCAGTTACTCCGGACAGGGGAGTCAGCCCCAGCATTTT,CASSYSGQGSQPQHF
many,TRBV12-3/TRBV12-4,15,.,TRBJ2-3,TGTGCCAGCAGTTCGGTGGCAGGGAGCACAGATACGCAGTATTTT,CASSSVAGSTDTQYF
.,TRBV12-3/TRBV12-4,12,.,TRBJ2-3,TGTGCCAGCGCTTGGAGTTTAGATACGCAGTATTTT,CASAWSLDTQYF
.,TRBV10-3,11,.,TRBJ2-1,TGTGCCATCAGTCTGGAGAATGAGCAGTTCTTC,CAISLENEQFF
.,TRBV4-2,17,TRBD2,TRBJ2-2,TGTGCCAGCAGCCAATCATTAGCGGGGTTAGGCACCGGGGAGCTGTTTTTT,CASSQSLAGLGTGELFF
many,TRBV12-3/TRBV12-4,15,TRBD1,TRBJ1-5,TGTGCCAGCAGTTTAGGGACAGGGGTAGTACAGGCCCAGCATTTT,CASSLGTGVVQAQHF
.,TRBV3-1,15,.,TRBJ1-2,TGTGCCAGCAGCCCACCCTTTGACAGTAACTATGGCTACACCTTC,CASSPPFDSNYGYTF
few,TRBV4-2,14,.,TRBJ2-7,TGTGCCAGCAGCCAAGTAGGGGAATACTACGAGCAGTACTTC,CASSQVGEYYEQYF
many,TRBV6-1,15,.,TRBJ1-2,TGTGCCAGCAGCCCCGGCGGAGGTGGGGGTAGGGGCTACACCTTC,CASSPGGGGGRGYTF
many,TRBV4-3,13,.,TRBJ2-5,TGCGCCAGCAGCCAAGATCGAGGCGAGACCCAGTACTTC,CASSQDRGETQYF